The clone carrying this TCR beta chain was found once. The entry originates in a study of T cell changes during pregnancy in multiple sclerosis. V shed 4 bases and J 4 bases; nucleotides not matched to a gene: 6. The CDR3 is 17 amino acids. CDR1 is SGHTA and CDR2 is FQGTGA in the germline V gene. This table comes from immunoSEQ multiplex PCR, and its TCRdb copy is limited to in-frame clones, with some not included. The data contain tens of thousands of clones, more than 85% of them singletons. This clonotype was obtained from a female donor in good health, enrolled as a control in a pregnancy study. J is TRBJ2-1 and V is TRBV7-3, with 14 bases lining up with TRBD2. The source material was CD4+ T cells from peripheral blood mononuclear cells, sampled after pregnancy. DNA for the CDR3: TGTGCCAGCAGCTCGGGACTAGCGGGAGTAAATTACAATGAGCAGTTCTTC. Protein sequence: CASSSGLAGVNYNEQFF.